This TCR beta chain was sequenced for a study of cytomegalovirus exposure and HLA in healthy donors. Study-wide context: Under 90% of 350 to 400 genotyped donors fell in the Caucasian-associated ancestry cluster. Study-wide results and limits: Specificity of a few CMV-associated chains for CMV antigens was verified in vitro. The study reported that TCR beta sequences accurately predicted HLA-A and HLA-B alleles in most subjects.

On this clone: What it recognizes is unknown.

PCR primers comprised 60 Vbeta and 13 Jbeta primers. Clones were sequenced by immunoSEQ multiplex PCR, and TCRdb holds only the in-frame ones, with some missing. The sample lists 150,000 to 200,000 clones; 79% were seen once. This clonotype originated in a woman in her twenties or thirties in good health and CMV-seropositive. The specimen sequenced was PBMCs.

The DNA for the CDR3 is TGTGCCTGGAGTACAGGGGGTTACGAGCAGTACTTC. This encodes CAWSTGGYEQYF. The chain combines TRBV30 with TRBJ2-7; 8 bases are shared with TRBD1. Germline lookup yields CDR1 GTSNPN and CDR2 SVGIG (reference sequence). The CDR3 runs 12 residues. Trimming at V came to 2 bases and at J to 4 bases, leaving 1 base not matched to a gene. Full variable domain (rest looked up from reference TRBV30 and TRBJ2-7): SQTIHQWPATLVQPVGSPLSLECTVEGTSNPNLYWYRQAAGRGLQLLFYSVGIGQISSEVPQNLSASRPQDRQFILSSKKLLLSDSGFYLCAWSTGGYEQYFGPGTRLTVT.